Listed here are 28 T cell receptor beta chains from one sample, sequenced in a study of cytomegalovirus exposure and HLA in healthy donors. With 60 Vbeta and 13 Jbeta primers, the PCR was carried out. TCRdb's table, derived via immunoSEQ multiplex PCR, lists solely in-frame clones and lacks some. Of about 160,000 clones listed, 80% to 90% are singletons. The sequenced material came from PBMCs. These receptors were taken from a man aged 18 to 29 in good health and CMV-seropositive.

J is TRBJ2-2 and V is TRBV2; 7 nucleotides align to TRBD1. With V trimmed by 11 bases and J by 0 bases, 6 bases remained unmatched. The CDR3 is 14 residues long. Germline V gene sequence: CDR1 SNHLY, CDR2 FYNNEI. In DNA, the CDR3 is TGTGCCGTCACCGGGACAGCGAACACCGGGGAGCTGTTTTTT. Its protein is CAVTGTANTGELFF.

The chain uses TRBV14 and TRBJ1-2; 7 bases map to TRBD1. In germline, CDR1 is SGHDN, CDR2 FVKESK. The ends lost 0 bases at V and 7 bases at J; junction bases unmatched: 8. The CDR3 loop spans 15 amino acids. The CDR3 sequence is CASSQDTGQPRGYTF. The DNA of the CDR3 is TGTGCCAGCAGCCAAGATACGGGACAGCCTCGTGGCTACACCTTC. The full variable domain, its missing parts supplied by reference TRBV14 and TRBJ1-2, is EAGVTQFPSHSVIEKGQTVTLRCDPISGHDNLYWYRRVMGKEIKFLLHFVKESKQDESGMPNNRFLAERTGGTYSTLKVQPAELEDSGVYFCASSQDTGQPRGYTFGSGTRLTVV.

The chain carries TRBV6-6 and TRBJ2-3; maybe TRBD1 (6 bases). The CDR3 has 14 amino acids. The germline V gene encodes CDR1 MNHNY and CDR2 SVGAGI (reference sequence). The V and J ends lost 2 bases and 3 bases respectively, with 9 bases between them. CDR3 in DNA: TGTGCCAGCAGTTACGACAGGTGGACAGATACGCAGTATTTT. Its translation is CASSYDRWTDTQYF.

This chain links TRBV5-4 with TRBJ2-3; 10 bases are shared with TRBD2. V lost 5 bases, J lost 2 bases, and 5 bases stayed unmatched. Germline-derived CDR1 and CDR2 are SGHNT and YYREEE (reference sequence). The CDR3 consists of 15 residues. The CDR3 coding sequence is TGTGCCAGCAGAGTTAGCGGGGGGTCCACAGATACGCAGTATTTT. This translates into CASRVSGGSTDTQYF.

The CDR3 DNA sequence: TGCAGTGCTAGCCGGTCTGAAGCTTTCTTT. It translates to CSASRSEAFF. The rearrangement joins TRBV20-1 to TRBJ1-1; D is uncertain. From germline, CDR1 is DFQATT and CDR2 SNEGSKA (reference sequence). The CDR3 covers 10 residues. V dropped 3 bases and J dropped 6 bases, with 5 bases sitting between them.

V and J are TRBV27 and TRBJ1-1; D unclear. This CDR3 is 14 amino acids long. The germline V gene encodes CDR1 MNHEY and CDR2 SMNVEV (reference sequence). Trimming left V 5 bases short and J 0 bases short, with 10 bases between. The CDR3 region is CASSGRTVNTEAFF. CDR3 in DNA: TGTGCCAGCAGTGGGAGGACGGTGAACACTGAAGCTTTCTTT.

The rearrangement links TRBV2 to TRBJ2-2, with a tentative D call TRBD1 (5 bases). Germline V lookup: CDR1 SNHLY, CDR2 FYNNEI. V lost 0 bases, J lost 6 bases, and 8 bases lay in between. This CDR3 region has 14 residues. The CDR3 reads CASSEAGVAGELFF. Here the CDR3 DNA reads TGTGCCAGCAGTGAAGCAGGGGTGGCCGGGGAGCTGTTTTTT.

The CDR3 loop is CASTSQRNTEAFF. The CDR3 nucleotides read TGTGCCAGTACTTCACAGAGGAACACTGAAGCTTTCTTT. The chain combines TRBV19 with TRBJ1-1; D is unresolved. V gave up 7 bases and J gave up 1 base, with 10 bases separating them. The CDR3 consists of 13 residues. The germline CDR1 and CDR2 sequences are LNHDA and SQIVND (reference sequence).

The chain has TRBV11-3 and TRBJ2-3; D unclear. Germline lookup yields CDR1 SGHNT and CDR2 YENEEA. The V end lost 11 bases, the J end lost 0 bases, and 15 bases lay between the germline ends. The CDR3 sequence is 14 residues long. The CDR3 DNA is TGTGCCTTAGGTGGGCAGCAGAGCACAGATACGCAGTATTTT. Protein product: CALGGQQSTDTQYF.

The V gene is TRBV19, the J gene TRBJ1-2; TRBD1 is a possible D gene (5 bases). The germline gives CDR1 LNHDA, CDR2 SQIVND (reference sequence). The CDR3 is 13 residues long. Between the trimmed V and J ends, which lost 5 bases and 7 bases, there was a span of 14 bases. This chain's CDR3 is CASSPRFRGGYTF. Written as DNA, the CDR3 is TGTGCCAGTAGTCCGCGGTTTAGGGGTGGCTACACCTTC.

The chain uses TRBV7-3 and TRBJ1-5, with TRBD1 as a possible D gene (5 bases). Germline values: CDR1 SGHTA, CDR2 FQGTGA. Deletions cut 6 bases from V and 4 bases from J, with 22 bases between. This CDR3 comprises 17 residues. The CDR3 loop reads CASRQLLSGGENQPQHF. The CDR3 DNA is TGTGCCAGCAGACAATTGTTGTCGGGGGGGGAGAATCAGCCCCAGCATTTT.

The rearrangement joins TRBV5-6 to TRBJ2-7, with D perhaps matching TRBD2 (7 bases). This CDR3 contains 17 residues. From germline, CDR1 is SGHDT and CDR2 YYEEEE. The V end was cut by 3 bases, the J end by 0 bases, with 19 bases between. This CDR3 is CASSSPGGGGSSYEQYF. As DNA, the CDR3 is TGTGCCAGCAGCTCCCCGGGGGGCGGGGGAAGCTCCTACGAGCAGTACTTC.

This clone came up once. An end of the junction does not agree with germline; a read error may underlie this. V usage is TRBV4-3 and J usage is TRBJ1-1; D is possibly TRBD1 (6 bases). Looked up from germline, CDR1 is LGHNA and CDR2 is YSLEER. The CDR3 consists of 14 residues. CDR3 protein: CASTQFRGITEAFF. DNA for the CDR3: TGCGCCAGCACCCAATTCAGGGGAATCACTGAAGCTTTCTTT.

The chain combines TRBV7-8 with TRBJ2-7; D is unclear. Germline loops: CDR1 SGHVS, CDR2 FQNEAQ. V lost 5 bases and J lost 5, with 16 bases in between. The CDR3 consists of 14 residues. CDR3 DNA sequence: TGTGCCAGCAGCACAGACGGTGGCCTCCACGAGCAGTACTTC. Translated, it gives CASSTDGGLHEQYF. The full variable domain, with the rest looked up from reference TRBV7-8 and TRBJ2-7, is GAGVSQSPRYKVAKRGQDVALRCDPISGHVSLFWYQQALGQGPEFLTYFQNEAQLDKSGLPSDRFFAERPEGSVSTLKIQRTQQEDSAVYLCASSTDGGLHEQYFGPGTRLTVT.

The J gene is TRBJ2-3, the V gene TRBV29-1, with D maybe TRBD2 (6 bases). The CDR3 covers 12 residues. Looked up from germline, CDR1 is SQVTM and CDR2 is ANQGSEA. V was cut by 7 bases and J by 4 bases, with 12 bases left in between. DNA of the CDR3: TGCAGCGGCGGGGTTTTTGCAGATACGCAGTATTTT. Protein: CSGGVFADTQYF.

The chain couples TRBV5-4 to TRBJ2-5; 8 nucleotides line up with TRBD2. With V trimmed by 2 bases and J by 5 bases, 5 bases remained unmatched. Germline CDR1 reads SGHNT; CDR2 reads YYREEE (reference sequence). The CDR3 covers 14 residues. The CDR3, as DNA: TGTGCCAGCAGCTTCGGGCGGGGGGCCGAGACCCAGTACTTC. Protein sequence: CASSFGRGAETQYF.

CDR3 in amino acids: CASSTSRGGNTIYF. The CDR3 DNA reads TGTGCCAGTAGTACCTCGCGCGGCGGAAACACCATATATTTT. This chain links TRBV19 with TRBJ1-3; D gene ambiguous. The ends were cut back, 4 bases at V and 4 bases at J, with 11 bases in the middle. The length of the CDR3 is 14 residues. Germline V gene data show CDR1 as LNHDA and CDR2 as SQIVND (reference sequence).

The CDR3 protein is CASSPGWVEQYF. The DNA for the CDR3 is TGTGCCAGCAGCCCCGGGTGGGTCGAGCAGTACTTC. The rearrangement links TRBV7-2 to TRBJ2-7; unclear D gene. V dropped 5 bases and J dropped 6 bases, with 11 bases sitting between them. Germline CDR1 and CDR2: SGHTA and FQGNSA. The CDR3 loop spans 12 amino acids. The variable domain in full, with the rest retrieved from reference TRBV7-2 and TRBJ2-7, is GAGVSQSPSNKVTEKGKDVELRCDPISGHTALYWYRQSLGQGLEFLIYFQGNSAPDKSGLPSDRFSAERTGGSVSTLTIQRTQQEDSAVYLCASSPGWVEQYFGPGTRLTVT.

This clone was counted a single time. The chain joins TRBV7-2 to TRBJ1-3, with D unclear. The germline V and J ends were trimmed by 1 base and 2 bases, with 6 bases remaining between them. CDR1 and CDR2 from the germline V gene are SGHTA and FQGNSA. CDR3 size: 14 residues. CDR3 sequence (DNA): TGTGCCAGCAGCTTAGACGGGGCTGGAAACACCATATATTTT. It encodes CASSLDGAGNTIYF.

This chain joins TRBV11-1 and TRBJ1-1; TRBD1 is a possible D gene (6 bases). The V gene's germline CDR1 is SGHAT and CDR2 FQDESV (reference sequence). V was cut by 4 bases and J by 4 bases, with 13 bases left in between. The CDR3 has 14 residues. The CDR3 bases are TGTGCCAGCAGCTCGCGACAGGCGGGCACTGAAGCTTTCTTT. Translation: CASSSRQAGTEAFF.

This clone was seen once. The chain recombines TRBV6-1 with TRBJ2-7, with 7 bases that match TRBD1. V dropped 6 bases and J dropped 2; count of bases not matched to a gene: 7. Germline V gene sequence: CDR1 MNHNS, CDR2 SASEGT. This CDR3 spans 14 amino acids. As DNA, the CDR3 is TGTGCCAGCAGCCAGGGGGTTATCGCCTACGAGCAGTACTTC. This gives the protein CASSQGVIAYEQYF.

The rearrangement uses TRBV2 and TRBJ2-5, with TRBD2 identical over 10 bases. V was clipped by 5 bases and J by 0 bases; unmatched bases: 9. This CDR3 is 17 amino acids long. Germline CDR1 is SNHLY and CDR2 is FYNNEI. CDR3 nucleotides: TGTGCCAGCAGTTCCCCGCCTAGCGGGGGAAACCAAGAGACCCAGTACTTC. Protein: CASSSPPSGGNQETQYF.

The V gene is TRBV7-2, the J gene TRBJ1-2; D might be TRBD1 (6 bases). The CDR3 is made up of 14 amino acids. In germline, CDR1 is SGHTA, CDR2 FQGNSA. Trimming removed 5 bases at V and 4 bases at J, with 14 bases between. CDR3 bases: TGTGCCAGCAGCCCACAAGGACAGTCCTATGGCTACACCTTC. Translating it yields CASSPQGQSYGYTF.

The gene calls are TRBV29-1 and TRBJ1-1; D is unclear. V was shortened by 7 bases and J by 3 bases, with 12 bases between the two germline ends. Germline CDR1 reads SQVTM; CDR2 reads ANQGSEA. CDR3 size: 12 residues. CDR3 in amino acids: CSAEREYTEAFF. The CDR3 coding sequence is TGCAGCGCCGAGCGGGAGTACACTGAAGCTTTCTTT.

The rearrangement links TRBV27 to TRBJ2-6; no definite D call. The CDR3 spans 16 residues. Germline CDR1 is MNHEY and CDR2 is SMNVEV (reference sequence). V was clipped by 5 bases and J by 0 bases, with 11 bases between them. This CDR3 is CASSKHQASGANVLTF. The DNA of the CDR3 is TGTGCCAGCAGTAAGCATCAGGCCTCTGGGGCCAACGTCCTGACTTTC.

The chain employs TRBV5-1 and TRBJ2-1, with D maybe TRBD1 (5 bases). The germline CDR1 and CDR2 sequences are SGHRS and YFSETQ. V shed 4 bases and J shed 0 bases, with 14 bases lying between them. This CDR3 region has 16 residues. The CDR3 nucleotides read TGCGCCAGCAGCACAAGACAGAAGAGCTCCTACAATGAGCAGTTCTTC. This translates into CASSTRQKSSYNEQFF.

This clone was observed once. The gene calls are TRBV27 and TRBJ1-4; D unresolved. CDR1 is MNHEY, CDR2 SMNVEV, per germline (reference sequence). CDR3 size: 15 residues. V lost 2 bases and J 0 bases, leaving 7 bases between the germline ends. CDR3 region: CASSLNYATNEKLFF. CDR3 DNA: TGTGCCAGCAGTTTAAACTATGCAACTAATGAAAAACTGTTTTTT.

The chain recombines TRBV9 with TRBJ1-1; D call uncertain. Germline CDR1 SGDLS, CDR2 YYNGEE. V was shortened by 2 bases and J by 1 base, with 6 bases between the two germline ends. The CDR3 has 13 amino acids. The CDR3 is CASSVSGNTEAFF. The CDR3 DNA reads as TGTGCCAGCAGCGTTTCAGGGAACACTGAAGCTTTCTTT.